The clone carrying this TCR beta chain occurred many times. Its antigen is not known. The CDR3 extends over 17 amino acids. Germline-derived CDR1 and CDR2 are SGHTA and FQGNSA. The V gene end was trimmed by 6 bases and the J gene end by 4 bases; junction bases not matched to a gene: 9. The data were obtained in a study of blood T cells in healthy people across ages. Study-level information: About one barcoded beta molecule was captured per two T cells (by template switching). Study-wide findings and caveats: A greater number of naive CD4+ cells and higher diversity distinguished long-lived donors from aged donors. Diversity estimated from one million T cells was considered an underestimate.

Using a J-beta primer mix together with a sample-barcoded 5' primer, a second PCR was run for roughly 6 to 11 cycles. TCRdb recomputed calls from the 5' RACE reads with MiXCR, one row per CDR3 protein. The sample contains around 870,000 distinct CDR3 sequences, under 30% of which appear only once. The TCR sequence derives from a woman of 80 years or more in good health. The source material was blood. V is TRBV7-2 and J is TRBJ1-6; 10 bases are a match to TRBD1. The CDR3 reads CASRSGTGVTYNSPLHF. CDR3 coding DNA: TGTGCCAGCAGGAGCGGGACAGGGGTTACTTATAATTCACCCCTCCACTTT.